The T cell receptor beta chain described here comes from a study of cytomegalovirus exposure and HLA in healthy donors. The repertoire was sequenced with immunoSEQ multiplex PCR; TCRdb's copy has only in-frame clones and lacks some. The profile covers roughly 250,000 clones, with about 86% appearing a single time and about 3% taken by the ten largest. This clone has a single count. No antigen is known for it. Per the germline V gene, CDR1 is MDHEN and CDR2 is SYDVKM. The CDR3 totals 14 residues. V lost 4 bases to trimming and J lost 0 bases; unmatched junction nucleotides: 3. Study-wide results and limits: Fewer than 200 TCR beta chains were listed as cytomegalovirus-associated.

Separation from the roughly 680-subject first cohort characterized the roughly 120-subject validation cohort, to which the donors belonged. The chain joins TRBV28 to TRBJ2-7, with 7 nucleotides matching TRBD2. The TCR comes from a man aged 18 to 35 in good health and CMV-seronegative. Material for sequencing was PBMCs. The CDR3 reads CASSSRGVSYEQYF. The DNA of the CDR3 is TGTGCCAGCAGTTCCCGGGGGGTCTCCTACGAGCAGTACTTC.